The clone carrying this T cell receptor beta chain was seen more than once but under ten times. Libraries were prepared by immunoSEQ multiplex PCR; TCRdb keeps only in-frame clonotypes and omits some of them. The data show roughly 18,000 clones, approximately 26% seen once. The data are from a study of sequential checkpoint blockade in melanoma. Looking at the study overall: Randomization was 1:1 between first-line nivolumab→ipilimumab and ipilimumab→nivolumab. After both sequences, patients received maintenance nivolumab.

The treatment here: randomized to nivolumab then ipilimumab (arm A) or the reverse (arm B). DNA-damaging chemotherapy had not been given to any patient beforehand. V lost 8 bases and J lost 8, with 12 bases in between. The CDR3 runs to 12 residues. CDR1 and CDR2 (germline): MNHGY, SAAAGT. The V and J genes are TRBV6-8 and TRBJ2-2, with a tentative D call TRBD2 (5 bases). The sequencing here drew on tumor tissue (inferred from file names), taken from a patient given nivolumab and ipilimumab in sequence. This sequence was found in a human donor with melanoma. The CDR3 region is CASGLTRGELFF. CDR3 coding DNA: TGTGCCAGCGGACTTACTAGAGGGGAGCTGTTTTTT.